The 31 T cell receptor beta chains listed next were all sequenced from one sample in a study of cytomegalovirus exposure and HLA in healthy donors (dated by TCRdb to 2015 to 2018). Receptor libraries were prepared by the immunoSEQ multiplex PCR assay. For the multiplex PCR, a mixture combining 60 forward primers for TCR Vbeta segments and 13 reverse primers for TCR Jbeta segments was used. Held by TCRdb, this immuneACCESS table contains in-frame sequences only and omits some clones. Under half of the omission traces to an unresolved V gene where checked; the cause of the rest is unknown. This sample holds approximately 130,000 clones; more than 70% were observed only once. The ten biggest clones cover approximately 9.6% of the sample. The sequenced sample was PBMCs. Receptors originate from a woman aged 45 to 65 in good health and CMV-seropositive.

For this clone: This could be a read error, since a much larger clone is one nucleotide away. V and J are TRBV7-2 and TRBJ2-7; D is unclear. Germline V gene lookup returns CDR1 SGHTA and CDR2 FQGNSA. Trimming cost V 3 bases and J 2 bases, with 2 bases left between them. This CDR3 has 11 amino acids. The DNA for the CDR3 is TGTGCCAGCAGCTTTACCTACGAGCAGTACTTC. It yields the protein CASSFTYEQYF. The full variable domain, in which reference TRBV7-2 and TRBJ2-7 provide the parts outside the CDR3, is GAGVSQSPSNKVTEKGKDVELRCDPISGHTALYWYRQSLGQGLEFLIYFQGNSAPDKSGLPSDRFSAERTGGSVSTLTIQRTQQEDSAVYLCASSFTYEQYFGPGTRLTVT.

The rearrangement joins TRBV13 to TRBJ2-5; D possibly corresponds to TRBD2 (5 bases). Germline CDR1 is PRHDT and CDR2 is FYEKMQ (reference sequence). The CDR3 runs 14 residues. Trimming shortened V by 5 bases and J by 4 bases, and 14 bases separated the two germline ends. CDR3 DNA: TGTGCCAGCAGCGCCACAACGGCGGGAGAGACCCAGTACTTC. As protein: CASSATTAGETQYF.

The rearrangement uses TRBV1 and TRBJ2-7; the DNA was not used to check the table's D call, TRBD1. TRBV1 is marked as a pseudogene. The CDR3 extends over 16 amino acids. The CDR3 DNA is TGCACCAGCAGCCAAGATCGGGGACAGGGGGCCTGCGAGCAGTACTTC. Its protein is CTSSQDRGQGACEQYF.

In its sample, this clone was seen once. V gene TRBV7-2 combines with J gene TRBJ2-5; D might be TRBD2 (5 bases). Germline CDR1 and CDR2: SGHTA and FQGNSA. The CDR3 is made up of 14 amino acids. Trimming stripped 5 bases from V and 3 bases from J, with 13 bases between. CDR3 sequence (DNA): TGTGCCAGCAGCAGCAATCGAGGGAAAGAGACCCAGTACTTC. It translates to CASSSNRGKETQYF.

Of note for this clone: The same CDR3 arises from other DNA sequences in this sample as well. The gene calls are TRBV7-9 and TRBJ2-2, with TRBD2 matching over 12 bases. Germline assignment: CDR1 SEHNR and CDR2 FQNEAQ (reference sequence). CDR3 size: 15 residues. After removal of 3 bases from V and 4 bases from J, the junction contained 0 bases not matched to a gene. The CDR3 DNA is TGTGCCAGCAGCTTGGGACTAGCGGGCACCGGGGAGCTGTTTTTT. Amino acids: CASSLGLAGTGELFF.

This clone was detected once. This chain uses TRBV30 with TRBJ2-1; no clear D gene. Trimming pared 0 bases from V and 3 bases from J, leaving 15 bases between. Germline lookup yields CDR1 GTSNPN and CDR2 SVGIG (reference sequence). The length of the CDR3 is 16 residues. The CDR3 is CAWSVPAATFYNEQFF. The CDR3 DNA reads as TGTGCCTGGAGTGTACCGGCGGCTACTTTCTACAATGAGCAGTTCTTC.

The rearrangement joins TRBV9 to TRBJ2-7; D possibly corresponds to TRBD2 (5 bases). In germline, CDR1 is SGDLS, CDR2 YYNGEE. V was cut by 3 bases and J by 0 bases, with 10 bases left in between. The CDR3 totals 14 residues. The CDR3 reads CASSGGLSSYEQYF. The CDR3 bases are TGTGCCAGCAGCGGCGGACTTAGCTCCTACGAGCAGTACTTC. Full variable domain (missing parts from reference TRBV9 and TRBJ2-7): DSGVTQTPKHLITATGQRVTLRCSPRSGDLSVYWYQQSLDQGLQFLIQYYNGEERAKGNILERFSAQQFPDLHSELNLSSLELGDSALYFCASSGGLSSYEQYFGPGTRLTVT.

This clone was picked up a small number of times. This rearrangement joins TRBV7-2 to TRBJ1-1; D might be TRBD1 (5 bases). The CDR3 is 14 amino acids. Trimming removed 1 base from V and 4 bases from J, with 10 bases in between. Germline V CDR1 and CDR2: SGHTA, FQGNSA. The CDR3 reads CASSLDRGVTEAFF. The CDR3 nucleotides are TGTGCCAGCAGCTTAGACCGGGGGGTCACTGAAGCTTTCTTT.

This clone was seen only a few times. The J gene is TRBJ2-1, the V gene TRBV7-2, with 8 nucleotides matching TRBD1. Trimming at V came to 5 bases and at J to 10 bases, leaving 10 bases not matched to a gene. This CDR3 comprises 14 residues. From germline, CDR1 is SGHTA and CDR2 FQGNSA. CDR3 sequence (DNA): TGTGCCAGCAGCCCTCGGACAGGGCCTTGGGAGCAGTTCTTC. It yields the protein CASSPRTGPWEQFF.

This rearrangement joins TRBV7-9 to TRBJ2-6, with 8 bases aligning to TRBD1. Germline CDR1 and CDR2: SEHNR and FQNEAQ (reference sequence). With 5 bases clipped from V and 0 bases from J, the junction kept 12 bases outside the gene matches. There are 19 residues in the CDR3. DNA of the CDR3: TGTGCCAGCAGCCTAAGGGGGGACAGGCTGAGCTCTGGGGCCAACGTCCTGACTTTC. Protein sequence: CASSLRGDRLSSGANVLTF.

This clone has a count of ten or more. The CDR3 region has the DNA TGTGCCACCAGCAGGGGACTAGTCCCCGAGCAGTACTTC. Its translation: CATSRGLVPEQYF. The genes are TRBV15 and TRBJ2-7; 8 nucleotides align to TRBD2. The V segment lost 3 bases and the J segment 6 bases; nucleotides outside the gene matches: 4. Germline V gives CDR1 LNHNV, CDR2 YYDKDF (reference sequence). CDR3 size: 13 residues.

This clone was detected a few times. Here the CDR3 reads CASSQDGGLSSDTQYF. CDR3 nucleotide sequence: TGCGCCAGCAGCCAAGACGGTGGTTTGAGTTCAGATACGCAGTATTTT. V and J are TRBV4-1 and TRBJ2-3, with D unclear. The CDR3 contains 16 residues. Germline V lookup: CDR1 MGHRA, CDR2 YSYEKL. Trimming cost V 0 bases and J 4 bases, with 14 bases left between them.

The chain has TRBV19 and TRBJ1-2; D not certain. Germline V gene data show CDR1 as LNHDA and CDR2 as SQIVND (reference sequence). The CDR3 length is 13 residues. V was shortened by 5 bases and J by 8 bases, with 15 bases between the two germline ends. For the CDR3, the DNA is TGTGCCAGTAGTCGGTTGCAGGCTTTAGGCTACACCTTC. This codes for CASSRLQALGYTF.

V usage is TRBV7-8 and J usage is TRBJ1-5, with 7 nucleotides matching TRBD1. This CDR3 is built from 15 residues. Germline-derived CDR1 and CDR2 are SGHVS and FQNEAQ. V was pared by 3 bases and J by 6 bases, with 8 bases of the junction left unmatched. CDR3 region: CASSFGQGEAQPQHF. CDR3 nucleotide sequence: TGTGCCAGCAGCTTCGGGCAGGGGGAAGCTCAGCCCCAGCATTTT. The full variable domain, rest sourced from reference TRBV7-8 and TRBJ1-5, is GAGVSQSPRYKVAKRGQDVALRCDPISGHVSLFWYQQALGQGPEFLTYFQNEAQLDKSGLPSDRFFAERPEGSVSTLKIQRTQQEDSAVYLCASSFGQGEAQPQHFGDGTRLSIL.

J is TRBJ1-5 and V is TRBV28, with a weak D call TRBD1 (5 bases). This CDR3 region has 16 residues. The ends were cut back, 3 bases at V and 6 bases at J, with 18 bases in the middle. CDR1 is MDHEN, CDR2 SYDVKM, per germline. The CDR3 is CASSLAIGGAAQPQHF. In nucleotides, the CDR3 is TGTGCCAGCAGTTTGGCCATTGGAGGGGCCGCTCAGCCCCAGCATTTT.

This chain uses TRBV28 with TRBJ2-7; the match to TRBD2 covers 9 bases. CDR3 length: 15 residues. Losses at the gene ends were 6 bases for V and 1 base for J; bases not matched to a gene: 7. Germline-derived CDR1 and CDR2 are MDHEN and SYDVKM. The CDR3 sequence: CASSRGGGTSYEQYF. DNA of the CDR3: TGTGCCAGCAGCCGCGGGGGGGGGACGTCCTACGAGCAGTACTTC.

This clone was counted between two and nine times. The chain has TRBV4-1 and TRBJ2-7; D is perhaps TRBD1 (5 bases). The germline CDR1 and CDR2 sequences are MGHRA and YSYEKL. V lost 4 bases and J 0 bases, leaving 16 bases between the germline ends. This CDR3 region has 16 residues. The CDR3 DNA reads TGCGCCAGCAGCCGCGAAACAGGACCGAGCTCCTACGAGCAGTACTTC. Translation: CASSRETGPSSYEQYF.

This clone was picked up a small number of times. V is TRBV7-2 and J is TRBJ1-2, with no clear D. The CDR3 is 15 amino acids. CDR1 is SGHTA and CDR2 is FQGNSA in the germline V gene. V was pared by 1 base and J by 0 bases, with 9 bases between. The CDR3 sequence is CASSLVPGSNYGYTF. CDR3 bases: TGTGCCAGCAGCTTAGTCCCAGGTTCTAACTATGGCTACACCTTC.

V and J are TRBV19 and TRBJ2-1; 9 positions agree with TRBD1. CDR1 LNHDA and CDR2 SQIVND come from the germline V gene (reference sequence). The V and J ends lost 5 bases and 2 bases, in that order; junction bases with no gene match: 4. This CDR3 has 15 residues. In nucleotides, the CDR3 is TGTGCCAGTAGTCAACAGGGGGCCACCTACAATGAGCAGTTCTTC. Its protein is CASSQQGATYNEQFF.

The J gene is TRBJ1-1, the V gene TRBV6-5; 11 positions match TRBD1. J lost 1 base, V lost 6 bases, and 4 bases had no gene match. Per the germline V gene, CDR1 is MNHEY and CDR2 is SVGAGI. This CDR3 spans 15 amino acids. In nucleotides, the CDR3 is TGTGCCAGCAGAGGACAGGGGGCGGGGAACACTGAAGCTTTCTTT. This encodes CASRGQGAGNTEAFF.

V is TRBV9 and J is TRBJ1-6; D not resolved. This CDR3 has 17 amino acids. Germline V gene data show CDR1 as SGDLS and CDR2 as YYNGEE. Trimming pared 1 base from V and 0 bases from J, leaving 11 bases between. The CDR3 DNA reads as TGTGCCAGCAGCGTATTCAGCGACGGCTCCTATAATTCACCCCTCCACTTT. Translation gives CASSVFSDGSYNSPLHF.

The rearrangement links TRBV5-1 to TRBJ2-7; D is possibly TRBD1 (5 bases). V lost 4 bases and J lost 4, with 12 bases in between. This CDR3 has 13 residues. CDR1 and CDR2 (germline): SGHRS, YFSETQ. The CDR3 nucleotides are TGCGCCAGCAGCCCTCCGACAGTTTACGAGCAGTACTTC. Translation: CASSPPTVYEQYF.

The chain has TRBV7-2 and TRBJ1-1, with TRBD1 as a possible D gene (6 bases). V shed 5 bases and J shed 10 bases, with 20 bases lying between them. Germline CDR1 is SGHTA and CDR2 is FQGNSA. This CDR3 is 14 amino acids long. CDR3 DNA sequence: TGTGCCAGCAGCCTATTTGAACGGGTAGGGGGAGCTTTCTTT. It yields the protein CASSLFERVGGAFF.

The chain has TRBV7-8 and TRBJ2-3, with 7 bases fitting TRBD2. Per the germline V gene, CDR1 is SGHVS and CDR2 is FQNEAQ. This CDR3 is 14 amino acids long. The ends lost 3 bases at V and 4 bases at J; junction bases unmatched: 4. The chain's CDR3 is CASSLRETSDTQYF. CDR3 DNA: TGTGCCAGCAGCTTGCGGGAGACATCAGATACGCAGTATTTT.

The J gene is TRBJ2-3, the V gene TRBV5-1, with 8 bases lining up with TRBD2. Trimming at V came to 3 bases and at J to 5 bases, leaving 8 bases not matched to a gene. Germline values: CDR1 SGHRS, CDR2 YFSETQ. The CDR3 has 15 residues. CDR3 amino acids: CASSSQAAGGDTQYF. CDR3 coding DNA: TGCGCCAGCAGCTCCCAAGCGGCGGGGGGAGATACGCAGTATTTT.

This chain joins TRBV5-4 and TRBJ2-3, with unresolved D. The germline V and J ends were trimmed by 1 base and 0 bases, with 9 bases remaining between them. Germline CDR1 SGHNT, CDR2 YYREEE (reference sequence). This CDR3 is built from 15 residues. The CDR3 spells CASSLLITSTDTQYF. The DNA of the CDR3 is TGTGCCAGCAGCTTGCTAATAACTAGCACAGATACGCAGTATTTT.

The gene calls are TRBV14 and TRBJ1-1; unclear D gene. Germline CDR1 reads SGHDN; CDR2 reads FVKESK. Between the trimmed V and J ends, which lost 2 bases and 1 base, there was a span of 5 bases. This CDR3 has 13 residues. CDR3 nucleotides: TGTGCCAGCAGCCAATACACGAACACTGAAGCTTTCTTT. This gives the protein CASSQYTNTEAFF.

CDR3 in amino acids: CASSLSVGVVYEQYF. Written as DNA, the CDR3 is TGTGCCAGCAGCTTATCAGTGGGAGTTGTATACGAGCAGTACTTC. The chain combines TRBV7-2 with TRBJ2-7, with D tentatively TRBD2 (5 bases). The CDR3 spans 15 residues. The V end was cut by 2 bases, the J end by 4 bases, with 15 bases between. Germline-derived CDR1 and CDR2 are SGHTA and FQGNSA. Full variable domain (outside the CDR3, taken from reference TRBV7-2 and TRBJ2-7): GAGVSQSPSNKVTEKGKDVELRCDPISGHTALYWYRQSLGQGLEFLIYFQGNSAPDKSGLPSDRFSAERTGGSVSTLTIQRTQQEDSAVYLCASSLSVGVVYEQYFGPGTRLTVT.

Notes on this clone: One end of the junction does not line up with germline, which may come from a read error. The gene calls are TRBV6-6 and TRBJ1-1; TRBD1 might be the D (5 bases). The CDR3 has 13 amino acids. CDR1 is MNHNY and CDR2 is SVGAGI in the germline V gene (reference sequence). The CDR3 is CASSYRQNTESFF. The CDR3 DNA is TGTGCCAGCAGTTACCGACAGAACACTGAATCTTTCTTT.

The chain joins TRBV5-1 to TRBJ2-7, with unresolved D. The CDR3 extends over 12 amino acids. CDR1 is SGHRS and CDR2 is YFSETQ in the germline V gene. The V end lost 6 bases, the J end lost 3 bases, and 10 bases lay between the germline ends. The CDR3: CASTSPGYEQYF. CDR3 bases: TGCGCCAGCACCTCACCGGGCTACGAGCAGTACTTC.

The table lists this clone with a count of one. The chain combines TRBV19 with TRBJ2-1; possibly TRBD1 for D (6 bases). V gave up 5 bases and J gave up 8 bases, with 19 bases separating them. Germline CDR1 LNHDA, CDR2 SQIVND (reference sequence). The CDR3 contains 15 residues. CDR3 residues: CASSQGGYRSDEQFF. CDR3 nucleotide sequence: TGTGCCAGTAGTCAAGGGGGTTATCGTTCCGATGAGCAGTTCTTC.